The 11 T cell receptor beta chains given below trace back to one sample, sequenced in a study of spatial heterogeneity in lung cancer. Each CDR3 protein is one row after TCRdb ran MiXCR on the 5' RACE reads. The sample lists around 92,000 distinct CDR3 sequences; roughly 12% were seen once. Time point meaning: sample taken at primary tumor resection. This sample comprised PBMCs, obtained at surgery. The receptors shown here come from a male donor with early-stage non-small cell lung cancer.

This clonotype was seen repeatedly, ten times or more. J is TRBJ2-3 and V is TRBV7-2, with 10 positions matching TRBD1. J was trimmed by 3 bases and V by 6 bases; bases with no gene match: 6. Germline-derived CDR1 and CDR2 are SGHTA and FQGNSA. The CDR3 contains 15 residues. CDR3 nucleotides: TGTGCCAGCAGTCGACAGGGGGCGACGACAGATACGCAGTATTTT. The encoded protein is CASSRQGATTDTQYF.

The rearrangement links TRBV6-6 to TRBJ1-6; tentative D call: TRBD1 (6 bases). V was trimmed by 7 bases and J by 5 bases, leaving 12 bases between them. The CDR3 length is 14 residues. Germline assignment: CDR1 MNHNY and CDR2 SVGAGI (reference sequence). CDR3 in amino acids: CASNRDTDNSPLHF. CDR3 nucleotides: TGTGCCAGCAACCGGGACACCGATAATTCACCCCTCCACTTT.

The chain uses TRBV6-5 and TRBJ1-1; possible D gene TRBD1, 6 bases. There are 15 residues in the CDR3. Per the germline V gene, CDR1 is MNHEY and CDR2 is SVGAGI. Trimming took off 0 bases at V and 0 bases at J, with 8 bases between the two ends. The CDR3 bases are TGTGCCAGCAGTTACTCGGCAGGGGTGAACACTGAAGCTTTCTTT. Protein: CASSYSAGVNTEAFF.

This clonotype was picked up a small number of times. The rearrangement joins TRBV28 to TRBJ1-5, with 7 bases lining up with TRBD1. CDR3 length: 17 amino acids. The germline V gene encodes CDR1 MDHEN and CDR2 SYDVKM. Losses at the gene ends were 6 bases for V and 0 bases for J; bases not matched to a gene: 11. The CDR3 region has the DNA TGTGCCAGCAGCCCGGACAGGCGGAGTTTTAGCAATCAGCCCCAGCATTTT. Translated, it gives CASSPDRRSFSNQPQHF.

This clonotype was detected ten times or more. The chain joins TRBV7-6 to TRBJ2-5; 7 bases map to TRBD1. With V trimmed by 1 base and J by 2 bases, 4 bases remained unmatched. The CDR3 totals 15 residues. In germline, CDR1 is SGHVS, CDR2 FNYEAQ. The CDR3 coding sequence is TGTGCCAGCAGCTTAGAGCGACAGGGTCAAGAGACCCAGTACTTC. It codes for CASSLERQGQETQYF.

This clonotype was seen only a few times. V gene TRBV28 combines with J gene TRBJ2-5, with TRBD2 identical over 7 bases. The V gene end was trimmed by 11 bases and the J gene end by 2 bases; junction bases not matched to a gene: 8. This CDR3 spans 13 amino acids. Germline values: CDR1 MDHEN, CDR2 SYDVKM. This CDR3 reads CAAGTSVQETQYF. The CDR3 DNA is TGTGCCGCCGGAACTAGCGTACAAGAGACCCAGTACTTC.

This clonotype was observed a handful of times. This sequence joins TRBV7-2 and TRBJ1-2, with TRBD1 identical over 7 bases. Germline V gives CDR1 SGHTA, CDR2 FQGNSA. With 1 base clipped from V and 2 bases from J, the junction kept 7 bases outside the gene matches. The CDR3 is 16 amino acids. Here the CDR3 reads CASSLEGQLTNYGYTF. The CDR3 region has the DNA TGTGCCAGCAGCTTAGAGGGACAGTTAACGAACTATGGCTACACCTTC. The full variable domain, rest sourced from reference TRBV7-2 and TRBJ1-2, is GAGVSQSPSNKVTEKGKDVELRCDPISGHTALYWYRQSLGQGLEFLIYFQGNSAPDKSGLPSDRFSAERTGGSVSTLTIQRTQQEDSAVYLCASSLEGQLTNYGYTFGSGTRLTVV.

The V gene is TRBV29-1, the J gene TRBJ2-7; perhaps TRBD2 as D (5 bases). Trimming pared 7 bases from V and 0 bases from J, leaving 13 bases between. CDR1 SQVTM and CDR2 ANQGSEA come from the germline V gene. This CDR3 has 13 amino acids. The DNA of the CDR3 is TGCAGCGCAGGTCGCGGGTTCTCCTACGAGCAGTACTTC. Encoded protein: CSAGRGFSYEQYF.

This clonotype was found once. The CDR3 region is CSIQRGSSYEQYF. As DNA, the CDR3 is TGCAGCATACAGCGGGGGAGCTCCTACGAGCAGTACTTC. This chain joins TRBV29-1 and TRBJ2-7, with 8 bases that match TRBD2. The CDR3 length is 13 residues. With V trimmed by 8 bases and J by 0 bases, 6 bases remained unmatched. The germline V gene encodes CDR1 SQVTM and CDR2 ANQGSEA.

The chain employs TRBV7-9 and TRBJ2-7, with D uncertain. Looked up from germline, CDR1 is SEHNR and CDR2 is FQNEAQ (reference sequence). This CDR3 contains 13 residues. V lost 4 bases and J lost 0, with 7 bases in between. The CDR3 is CASSSLGSYEQYF. In DNA form, the CDR3 reads TGTGCCAGCAGCTCGCTCGGCTCCTACGAGCAGTACTTC.

This chain links TRBV2 with TRBJ1-1; a weak D match, TRBD1 (5 bases). The V gene's germline CDR1 is SNHLY and CDR2 FYNNEI. The CDR3 has 14 amino acids. V lost 6 bases and J 2 bases, leaving 13 bases between the germline ends. CDR3 in amino acids: CASSLLGGNTEAFF. The DNA of the CDR3 is TGTGCCAGCAGCCTGCTTGGGGGAAACACTGAAGCTTTCTTT.